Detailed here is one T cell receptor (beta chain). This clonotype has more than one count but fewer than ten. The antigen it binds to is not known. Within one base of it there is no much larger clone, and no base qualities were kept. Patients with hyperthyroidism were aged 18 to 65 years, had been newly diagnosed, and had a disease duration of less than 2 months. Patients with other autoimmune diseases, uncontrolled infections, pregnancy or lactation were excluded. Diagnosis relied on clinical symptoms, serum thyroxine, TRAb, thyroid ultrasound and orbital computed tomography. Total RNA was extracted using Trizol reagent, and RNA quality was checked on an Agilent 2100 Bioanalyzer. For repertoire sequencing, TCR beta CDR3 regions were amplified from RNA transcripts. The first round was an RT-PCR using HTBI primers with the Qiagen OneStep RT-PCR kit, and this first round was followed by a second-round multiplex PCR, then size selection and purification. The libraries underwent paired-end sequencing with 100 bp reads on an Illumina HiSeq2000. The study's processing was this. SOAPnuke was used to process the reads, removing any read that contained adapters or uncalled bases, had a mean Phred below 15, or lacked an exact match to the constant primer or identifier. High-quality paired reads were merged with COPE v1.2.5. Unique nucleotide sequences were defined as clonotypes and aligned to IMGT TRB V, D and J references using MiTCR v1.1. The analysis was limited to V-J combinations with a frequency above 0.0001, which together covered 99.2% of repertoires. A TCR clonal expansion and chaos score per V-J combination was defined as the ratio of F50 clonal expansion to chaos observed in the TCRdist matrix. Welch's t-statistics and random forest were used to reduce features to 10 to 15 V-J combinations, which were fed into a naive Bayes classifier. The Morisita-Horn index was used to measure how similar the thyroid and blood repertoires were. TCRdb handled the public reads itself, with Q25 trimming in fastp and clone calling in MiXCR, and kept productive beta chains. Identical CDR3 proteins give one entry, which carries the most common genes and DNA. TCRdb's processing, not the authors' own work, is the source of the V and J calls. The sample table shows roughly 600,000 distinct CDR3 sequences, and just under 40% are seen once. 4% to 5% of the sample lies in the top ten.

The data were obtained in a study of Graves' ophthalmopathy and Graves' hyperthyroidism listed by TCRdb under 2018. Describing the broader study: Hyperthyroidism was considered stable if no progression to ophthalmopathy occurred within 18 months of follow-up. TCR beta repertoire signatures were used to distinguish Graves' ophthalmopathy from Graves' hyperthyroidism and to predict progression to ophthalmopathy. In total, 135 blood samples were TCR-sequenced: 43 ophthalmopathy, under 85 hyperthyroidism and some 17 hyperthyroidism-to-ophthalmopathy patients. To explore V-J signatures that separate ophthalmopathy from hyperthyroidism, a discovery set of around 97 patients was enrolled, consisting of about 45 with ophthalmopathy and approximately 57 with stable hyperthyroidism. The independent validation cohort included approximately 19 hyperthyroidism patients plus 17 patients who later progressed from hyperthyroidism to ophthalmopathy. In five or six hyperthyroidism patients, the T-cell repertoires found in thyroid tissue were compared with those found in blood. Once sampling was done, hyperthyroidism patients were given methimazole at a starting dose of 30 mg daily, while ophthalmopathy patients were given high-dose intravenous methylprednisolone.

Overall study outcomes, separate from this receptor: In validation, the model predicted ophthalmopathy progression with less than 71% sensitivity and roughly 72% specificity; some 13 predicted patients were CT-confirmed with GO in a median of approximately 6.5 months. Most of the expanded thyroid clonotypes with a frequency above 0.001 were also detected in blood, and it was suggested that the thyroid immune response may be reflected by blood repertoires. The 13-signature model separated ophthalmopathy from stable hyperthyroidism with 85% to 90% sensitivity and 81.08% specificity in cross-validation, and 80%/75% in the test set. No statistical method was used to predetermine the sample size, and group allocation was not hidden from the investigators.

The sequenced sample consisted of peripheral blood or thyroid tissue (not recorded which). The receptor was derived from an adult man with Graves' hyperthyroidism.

CDR3 sequence: CAWNAGVSTEAFF. At the DNA level, the sequence is TGTGCCTGGAATGCAGGGGTGTCAACTGAAGCTTTCTTT. The chain employs TRBV30 and TRBJ1-1; perhaps TRBD1 is the D gene, with 6 bases matching. Trimming removed 4 bases from V and 5 bases from J, leaving 14 bases between the germline ends. The CDR3 sequence holds 13 residues, the cysteine and phenylalanine included. The only DNA kept is the CDR3, 39 bases in frame from the first base. The germline V gene (reference sequence) gives CDR1 as GTSNPN and CDR2 as SVGIG.